The subject of this entry is one T cell receptor beta chain. The antigen remains undetermined. Method: immunoSEQ multiplex PCR; TCRdb's copy keeps in-frame clones and lacks some. The sample includes roughly 1,800,000 clones, less than 95% of them seen just once. CDR1 is MNHNY, CDR2 SVGAGI, per germline (reference sequence). CDR3 length: 16 amino acids. V gave up 3 bases and J gave up 2 bases; unmatched junction bases: 5. Naivety among CD8 cells was defined by CD45RO negativity and positive CCR7 selection, thereby excluding terminally differentiated effector memory CD45RA+ cells. This record belongs to a study of shared clonotypes between healthy human individuals. Study-wide context: A couple of women and three men aged 18 to 49 made up the donors.

Study-wide results and caveats: Naive CD4 clonotypes overlapped across several donors at approximately 5.5%. Read depth was anticipated to influence clonotype sharing among donors.

This receptor was obtained from a man younger than 35 in good health. This chain connects TRBV6-6 to TRBJ2-3; 10 bases are shared with TRBD2. The sequencing input was naive CD8+ T cells sorted from blood. The CDR3 DNA follows: TGTGCCAGCAGTTATGGAGCGGGGGGGCCCACAGATACGCAGTATTTT. Translation: CASSYGAGGPTDTQYF.